This T cell receptor (beta chain) was sequenced during a study of human T cells and chemical hapten exposure. Study as a whole: Across the whole study, which lasted around 24 weeks, patients were given diphenylcyclopropenone on the scalp once a week. The study enrolled mostly female patients with alopecia areata, totalis or universalis.

Time point specified: patch test 3, about 24 weeks after DPC sensitization. The treatment: therapeutic diphenylcyclopropenone sensitization with weekly scalp DPC. Patches went on only after blood had been drawn each time. Germline V gene data show CDR1 as LGHNA and CDR2 as YNFKEQ. The CDR3 loop spans 15 amino acids. V lost 8 bases to trimming and J lost 3 bases, with 18 bases between them. TCRdb redid the calling of the RACE reads with MiXCR, one entry per CDR3 protein. The sample yields about 190,000 distinct CDR3 sequences, 24% seen once. The source is a middle-aged woman with alopecia areata. Some clones in this sample may be carry-over from other donors' samples. Sequencing used whole blood, obtained in connection with sensitization to the hapten diphenylcyclopropenone (DPC). V and J are TRBV4-2 and TRBJ2-3; TRBD2 might be the D (5 bases). CDR3 residues: CASSIGGRETDTQYF. The CDR3 nucleotides read TGTGCCAGCTCGATCGGAGGAAGAGAGACAGATACGCAGTATTTT.